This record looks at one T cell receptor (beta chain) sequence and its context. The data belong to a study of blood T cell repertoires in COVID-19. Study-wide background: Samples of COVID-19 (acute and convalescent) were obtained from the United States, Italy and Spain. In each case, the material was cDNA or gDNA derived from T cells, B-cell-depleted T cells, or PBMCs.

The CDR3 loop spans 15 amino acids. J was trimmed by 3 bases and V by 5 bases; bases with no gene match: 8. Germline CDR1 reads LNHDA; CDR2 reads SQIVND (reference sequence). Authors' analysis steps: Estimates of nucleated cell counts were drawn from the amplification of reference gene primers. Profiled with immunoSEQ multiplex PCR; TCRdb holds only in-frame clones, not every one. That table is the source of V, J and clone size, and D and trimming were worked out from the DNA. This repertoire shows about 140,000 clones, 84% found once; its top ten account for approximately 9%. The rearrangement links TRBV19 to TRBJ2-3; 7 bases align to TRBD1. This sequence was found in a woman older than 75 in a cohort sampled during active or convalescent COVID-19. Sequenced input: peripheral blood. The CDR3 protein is CASSSGGFRTDTQYF. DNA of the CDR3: TGTGCCAGTAGTTCAGGGGGTTTTAGGACAGATACGCAGTATTTT.